This section outlines one TCR beta chain sequence together with its context. Its antigen is unknown. No much larger clonotype is one base removed from it; base qualities were not supplied. The sample comes from a study of blood T cell repertoires in COVID-19 (TCRdb year 2020). Describing the broader study: The collaborator samples originated in the United States, Italy and Spain and spanned the acute and convalescent phases of COVID-19. The material from the prospective study consisted of cDNA or gDNA derived from T cells, B-cell-depleted T cells, or PBMCs. Deeply sampled blood TCRbeta repertoires from subjects exposed to, actively infected with, or recovered from COVID-19 were included in the dataset. A freely available public database, intended as a resource for researchers studying the immune response to SARS-CoV-2, is where the repertoires were released. The samples were drawn from two sources: the first 160 participants of the ongoing ImmuneRACE study, and approximately 1,300 subjects contributed by 6 global collaborators. The sample metadata nearly always contained a de-identified subject ID, COVID-19 status, age in years and sex. Where HLA class I and class II types were available, the types were taken from metadata supplied by the sample provider, not from assay-based typing.

CDR1 and CDR2, looked up from the germline V gene (reference sequence), are LNHDA and SQIVND. V and J are truncated by 8 bases and 8 bases respectively, leaving an intervening sequence of 22 bases. From cysteine to phenylalanine, the CDR3 is 15 amino acids long. Of the read, only the CDR3 DNA is kept; its 45 bases are in frame from base 1. The immunoSEQ Assay, a bias-controlled multiplex PCR, was used to amplify TCRbeta CDR3 regions from genomic DNA. The authors processed their data as follows. Within the assay, amplification of reference gene primers was used to estimate how many nucleated cells each sample contained. Sequence reads were collapsed and filtered to measure the absolute abundance of every unique TCRbeta CDR3 rearrangement. For each sample, productive Simpson clonality was calculated by taking the square root of Simpson's diversity index across productive rearrangements. TCRdb took this table from immuneACCESS and kept in-frame rearrangements with V and J called. Such tables lack part of the clones; where checked against another copy, unresolved V genes explain under half of the gap, and the rest is unexplained. That table is the source of V, J and clone size, and D and trimming were worked out from the DNA. In this sample the table shows hundreds of thousands of clones, 75% to 90% of which occur a single time. The ten largest make up about 1.1% of the sample.

The research as a whole found: How much clinical and demographic metadata was included differed by source and by participant, and the metadata was provided uncurated.

Enrolling through a virtual design, the prospective study's participants ranged in age from about 18 to 100 years and lived across roughly 24 United States geographic areas. In the prospective study, participants were assigned to cohorts based on the clinical history participants reported in a screening survey and a study questionnaire. For ImmuneRACE Cohort 3, a participant was defined as recovered based on two consecutive negative NP/OP PCR tests, clearance by a healthcare professional, or resolution of symptoms. Each participant in the prospective study had whole blood, serum and a nasopharyngeal or oropharyngeal swab collected by mobile phlebotomists. Participants in the prospective study had the option to provide additional blood draws and questionnaires over a roughly 2-month period. Before DNA extraction, blood samples from the prospective study were shipped at room temperature or frozen.

The source of this sequence is a man younger than 40 who had recovered from COVID-19. Sample: PBMCs or T cells enriched from blood (not recorded which). The chain joins TRBV19 to TRBJ2-1, and the D gene may be TRBD1, 5 bases matching. At the DNA level, the sequence is TGTGCCAGTCGCGCCCTGGCGGCAGTAGGGGATGAGCAGTTCTTC. Its protein product is CASRALAAVGDEQFF.